This T cell receptor (beta chain) came from a study of shared clonotypes between healthy human individuals. Details on this clone: The antigen is unknown.

The study, taken as a whole, reports: Blood alone was sampled, and tissue repertoires likely differ.

Only in-frame clones appear in the TCRdb table, and some are missing; sequencing was by immunoSEQ multiplex PCR. Of under 2,500,000 clones listed, approximately 94% are singletons. The ends were cut back, 3 bases at V and 7 bases at J, with 13 bases in the middle. CDR3 length: 14 residues. From germline, CDR1 is MDHEN and CDR2 SYDVKM. The chain joins TRBV28 to TRBJ2-1; maybe TRBD1 (5 bases). This TCR was sampled from a man between 18 and 29 years old in good health. The sample taken for sequencing was naive CD4+ T cells sorted from blood. Subset defined: CD45RA+ positively selected. The CDR3 loop reads CASSFGDSRNEQFF. DNA of the CDR3: TGTGCCAGCAGTTTTGGAGACAGCCGAAATGAGCAGTTCTTC.